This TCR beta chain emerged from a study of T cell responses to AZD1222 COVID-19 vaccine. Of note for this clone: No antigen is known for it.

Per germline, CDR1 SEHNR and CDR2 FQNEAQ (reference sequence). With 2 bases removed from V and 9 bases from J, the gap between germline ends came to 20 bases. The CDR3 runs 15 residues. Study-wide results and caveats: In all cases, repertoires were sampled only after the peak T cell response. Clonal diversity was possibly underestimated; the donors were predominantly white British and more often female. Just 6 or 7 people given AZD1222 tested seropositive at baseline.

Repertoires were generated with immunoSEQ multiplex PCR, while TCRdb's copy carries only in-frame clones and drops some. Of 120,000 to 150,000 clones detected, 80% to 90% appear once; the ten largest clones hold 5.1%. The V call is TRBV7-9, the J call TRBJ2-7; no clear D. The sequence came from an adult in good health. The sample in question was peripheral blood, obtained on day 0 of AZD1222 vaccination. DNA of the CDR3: TGTGCCAGCAGCTTATTGGCCAGACCCTCCCCTCGGCAGTACTTC. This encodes CASSLLARPSPRQYF. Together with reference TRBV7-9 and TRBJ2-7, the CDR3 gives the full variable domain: DTGVSQNPRHKITKRGQNVTFRCDPISEHNRLYWYRQTLGQGPEFLTYFQNEAQLEKSRLLSDRFSAERPKGSFSTLEIQRTEQGDSAMYLCASSLLARPSPRQYFGPGTRLTVT.